These 11 T cell receptor beta chains originate from one sample sequenced in a study of cytomegalovirus exposure and HLA in healthy donors. Method: immunoSEQ multiplex PCR; TCRdb's copy keeps in-frame clones and lacks some. The data show about 71,000 clones, about 94% seen once. The sample comprised PBMCs. These receptors originate from a man aged 18 to 29 in good health and CMV-seropositive.

The CDR3 nucleotides are TGTGCCAGCAGCTTGGCTGGGGGAGGGACTGAAGCTTTCTTT. Translated, it gives CASSLAGGGTEAFF. The chain is built from TRBV5-6 and TRBJ1-1; weak D call: TRBD1 (5 bases). Germline lookup yields CDR1 SGHDT and CDR2 YYEEEE. The CDR3 is made up of 14 amino acids. V was cut by 0 bases and J by 5 bases, with 11 bases left in between.

V usage is TRBV6-5 and J usage is TRBJ2-6; D may be TRBD1 (5 bases). The germline gives CDR1 MNHEY, CDR2 SVGAGI. The CDR3 sequence is 15 residues long. Trimming left V 6 bases short and J 3 bases short, with 12 bases between. This chain's CDR3 is CASSRDQGGANVLTF. Written as DNA, the CDR3 is TGTGCCAGCAGCCGAGACCAGGGTGGGGCCAACGTCCTGACTTTC.

The chain joins TRBV9 to TRBJ2-7, with 8 bases aligning to TRBD1. Germline trimming cut 4 bases from V and 6 bases from J; bases unmatched to any gene: 9. The CDR3 spans 14 residues. Per the germline V gene, CDR1 is SGDLS and CDR2 is YYNGEE. The CDR3 coding sequence is TGTGCCAGCAGCTCTGGACAGGGTGCCTTCGAGCAGTACTTC. Translating gives CASSSGQGAFEQYF.

The rearrangement uses TRBV19 and TRBJ2-3, with 15 nucleotides matching TRBD2. The CDR3 is 15 residues long. The germline V gene encodes CDR1 LNHDA and CDR2 SQIVND (reference sequence). J lost 4 bases, V lost 10 bases, and 6 bases had no gene match. The chain's CDR3 is CATSRTSGRADTQYF. Written as DNA, the CDR3 is TGTGCCACTTCCCGGACTAGCGGGAGGGCAGATACGCAGTATTTT.

The gene calls are TRBV28 and TRBJ1-1, with D uncertain. V was cut by 3 bases and J by 2 bases, with 10 bases left in between. This CDR3 contains 14 residues. Per germline, CDR1 MDHEN and CDR2 SYDVKM. The CDR3 sequence: CASSFPNLNTEAFF. The DNA of the CDR3 is TGTGCCAGCAGTTTCCCTAACCTTAACACTGAAGCTTTCTTT.

This clone has a single count. The V and J genes are TRBV28 and TRBJ2-7; possibly TRBD2 for D (5 bases). The CDR3 has 13 amino acids. Trimming took 10 bases from V and 1 from J, leaving 14 bases between them. Looked up from germline, CDR1 is MDHEN and CDR2 is SYDVKM. In DNA, the CDR3 is TGTGCCACCCGGGATTATCCTTCCTACGAGCAGTACTTC. Translating it yields CATRDYPSYEQYF.

The gene calls are TRBV4-1 and TRBJ2-3; 11 positions match TRBD2. The V gene end was trimmed by 5 bases and the J gene end by 8 bases; junction bases not matched to a gene: 18. Germline CDR1 reads MGHRA; CDR2 reads YSYEKL. The CDR3 consists of 18 residues. The CDR3 DNA sequence: TGCGCCAGCAGCACAATCAGGGGTAGCGGGAGGGATCTCGTTACGCAGTATTTT. This encodes CASSTIRGSGRDLVTQYF.

This chain joins TRBV7-6 and TRBJ2-1; 11 bases match TRBD2. With V trimmed by 3 bases and J by 9 bases, 7 bases remained unmatched. Germline values: CDR1 SGHVS, CDR2 FNYEAQ. CDR3 length: 15 residues. CDR3 loop: CASSFFTSGSFEQFF. The CDR3 region has the DNA TGTGCCAGCAGCTTCTTTACTAGCGGGAGTTTTGAGCAGTTCTTC.

The chain links TRBV9 to TRBJ2-1; TRBD1 is a possible D gene (5 bases). The CDR3 has 15 residues. Trimming stripped 3 bases from V and 0 bases from J, with 10 bases between. CDR1 is SGDLS, CDR2 YYNGEE, per germline. The CDR3: CASSGTGTSYNEQFF. CDR3 nucleotides: TGTGCCAGCAGCGGAACAGGCACCTCCTACAATGAGCAGTTCTTC.

Points on this clone: One end of the junction fails to match germline, which may point to a read error. This chain uses TRBV7-7 with TRBJ2-2, with 8 bases matching TRBD2. The CDR3 is 14 amino acids. Germline CDR1 and CDR2: SSHAT and FNYEAQ (reference sequence). The CDR3 reads CASSPGGGTGELFF. The CDR3 nucleotides are TGTGCTAGCAGCCCCGGGGGGGGCACCGGGGAGCTGTTTTTT.

CDR3 amino acids: CASSVGYSTEAFF. For the CDR3, the DNA is TGTGCCAGCAGTGTCGGGTATTCGACTGAAGCTTTCTTT. The gene calls are TRBV2 and TRBJ1-1; D is undetermined. V lost 4 bases and J lost 5, with 11 bases in between. The CDR3 is 13 residues long. CDR1 and CDR2 from the germline V gene are SNHLY and FYNNEI.